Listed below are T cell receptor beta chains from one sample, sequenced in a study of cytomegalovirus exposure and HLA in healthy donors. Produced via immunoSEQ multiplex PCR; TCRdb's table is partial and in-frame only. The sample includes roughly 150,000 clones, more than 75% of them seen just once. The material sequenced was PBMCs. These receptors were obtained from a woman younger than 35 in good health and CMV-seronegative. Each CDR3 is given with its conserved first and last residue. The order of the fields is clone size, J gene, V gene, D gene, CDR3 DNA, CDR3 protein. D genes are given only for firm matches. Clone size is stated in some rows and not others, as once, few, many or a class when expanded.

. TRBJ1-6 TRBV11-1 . TGTGCCAGCAGCCCTTTTACTGATTCACCCCTCCACTTT CASSPFTDSPLHF
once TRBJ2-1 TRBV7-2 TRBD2 TGTGCCAGCAGATCGCCGGGACTAGCGGGGGTCAATGAGCAGTTCTTC CASRSPGLAGVNEQFF
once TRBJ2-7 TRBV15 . TGTGCCACCAGCACACTACGGGCGGGAACCTACGAGCAGTACTTC CATSTLRAGTYEQYF
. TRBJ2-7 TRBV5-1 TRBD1 TGCGCCAGCAGCTCCGCCGGGACAGGGACCTACGAGCAGTACTTC CASSSAGTGTYEQYF
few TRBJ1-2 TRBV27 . TGTGCCAGCAGTTTCGCCCCCGACACCTATGGCTACACCTTC CASSFAPDTYGYTF
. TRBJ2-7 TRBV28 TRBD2 TGTGCCAGCAGTTTATGGCTAGCGGATTACGAGCAGTACTTC CASSLWLADYEQYF
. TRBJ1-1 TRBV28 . TGTGCCAGCTTCGGAAGCCACCGGGACACTGAAGCTTTCTTT CASFGSHRDTEAFF
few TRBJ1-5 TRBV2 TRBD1 TGTGCCAGCAGTTCCGGGACAGTTAGGAATCAGCCCCAGCATTTT CASSSGTVRNQPQHF
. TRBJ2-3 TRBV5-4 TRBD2 TGTGCCAGCAGCGGGACTAGCGGGAGGGAGGATACGCAGTATTTT CASSGTSGREDTQYF
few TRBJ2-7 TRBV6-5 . TGTGCCAGCAGTTACTCGTCGGGAGCTCAGCAGTACTTC CASSYSSGAQQYF
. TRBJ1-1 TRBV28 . TGTGCCAGCAGTTTATTCGGCCAGGGAAGGAGAGCTTTCTTT CASSLFGQGRRAFF
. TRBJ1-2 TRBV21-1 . TGTGCCAGCAGCGGAGATTCTCTTCACAGGGGGCGCCGATATGGCTACACCTTC CASSGDSLHRGRRYGYTF
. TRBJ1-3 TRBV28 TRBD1 TGTGCCAGCAGGGAGACAGGGCCTGCGAACACCATATATTTT CASRETGPANTIYF
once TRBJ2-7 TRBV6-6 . TGTGCCAGCAGTTACTCGATCGACAGCGACTACGAGCAGTACTTC CASSYSIDSDYEQYF
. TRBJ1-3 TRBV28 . TGTGCCAGCAGTTTGTGGGGGGACACCATATATTTT CASSLWGDTIYF
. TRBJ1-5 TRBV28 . TGTGCCAGCAGCCTCGGGGGGGGCAATCAGCCCCAGCATTTT CASSLGGGNQPQHF
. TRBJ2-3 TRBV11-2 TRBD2 TGTGCCAGCAGCTCCGGACTAGCGGGAGGAACAGATACGCAGTATTTT CASSSGLAGGTDTQYF
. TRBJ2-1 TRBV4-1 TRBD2 TGCGCCAGCAGCCAAGGTCTAGCGGGAAGGGGCGAGCAGTTCTTC CASSQGLAGRGEQFF
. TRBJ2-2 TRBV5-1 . TGCGCCAGCAGCTTGGGGACTAACACCGGGGAGCTGTTTTTT CASSLGTNTGELFF
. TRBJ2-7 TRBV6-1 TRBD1 TGTGCCAGCAGGTCCGGGACAGCATACGAGCAGTACTTC CASRSGTAYEQYF
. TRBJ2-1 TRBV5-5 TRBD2 TGTGCCAGCAGCTTCCCACGGGGGGAGTCCTACAATGAGCAGTTCTTC CASSFPRGESYNEQFF
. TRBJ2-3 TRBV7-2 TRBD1 TGTGCCAGCAGGCAACCCGGGACAGGGGTTAGCACAGATACGCAGTATTTT CASRQPGTGVSTDTQYF
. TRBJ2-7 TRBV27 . TGTGCCAGCAGTTTACCGGGATTGGAGCAGTACTTC CASSLPGLEQYF
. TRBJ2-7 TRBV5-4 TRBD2 TGTGCCAGCAGCCGGGAGACTAGCGGGACGCCCCTCGGCGAGCAGTACTTC CASSRETSGTPLGEQYF
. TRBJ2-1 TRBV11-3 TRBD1 TGTGCCAGCAGCCAAGGGACAGGTGAGCAGTTCTTC CASSQGTGEQFF
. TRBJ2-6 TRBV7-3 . TGTGCCAGCAGCCTTGAGGGTACTGGGGCCAACGTCCTGACTTTC CASSLEGTGANVLTF
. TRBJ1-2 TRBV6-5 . TGTGCCAGCAGTTACTCGAATAGGGGGGAGGGTGGCTACACCTTC CASSYSNRGEGGYTF
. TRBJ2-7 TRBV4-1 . TGCGCCAGCAGCCAAGAGGCGGGTCCATACTACGAGCAGTACTTC CASSQEAGPYYEQYF
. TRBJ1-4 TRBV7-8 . TGTGCCAGCAGCTTAGTAAGCAGGCCTGGAGAAAAACTGTTTTTT CASSLVSRPGEKLFF
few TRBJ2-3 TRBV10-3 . TGTGCCATCAGTGATAAGGAGGCGGATACGCAGTATTTT CAISDKEADTQYF
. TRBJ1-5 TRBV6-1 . TGTGCCAGCAGGCACAGCCAGCCCCAGCATTTT CASRHSQPQHF
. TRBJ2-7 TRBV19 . TGTGCCAGTACCCTACAGGGAGAAGGGCACTACGAGCAGTACTTC CASTLQGEGHYEQYF
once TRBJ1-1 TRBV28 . TGTGCCAGCAGTTTAAGCGGTTTTGGGGAAGCTTTCTTT CASSLSGFGEAFF
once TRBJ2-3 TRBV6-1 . TGTGCCAGCAGTAGGCAGGGGAGCGGAGATACGCAGTATTTT CASSRQGSGDTQYF
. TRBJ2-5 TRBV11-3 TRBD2 TGTGCCAGCAGCTCCCTAGCGGGAGGAGGGGACCAGTACTTC CASSSLAGGGDQYF
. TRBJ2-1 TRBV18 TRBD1 TGTGCCAGCTCACCCCGACAGGGATCAGGCTCCTACAATGAGCAGTTCTTC CASSPRQGSGSYNEQFF